This T cell receptor beta chain derives from a study of OX40 agonist ivuxolimab in advanced cancers. Study conclusions and caveats: It was also the case that some nonresponders had low normalized T-cell clonal expansion.

Method: immunoSEQ multiplex PCR; TCRdb's copy keeps in-frame clones and lacks some. The sample shows about 64,000 clones, about 85% of them seen only once. People who had autoimmune disease history or systemic immunosuppression were excluded. As regards this clone: Its antigen remains unidentified.

The V gene's germline CDR1 is MNHNY and CDR2 SVGAGI (reference sequence). J lost 3 bases, V lost 6 bases, and 5 bases had no gene match. The CDR3 length is 14 residues. This clonotype was sampled from an adult with an advanced solid tumor such as melanoma, head and neck, liver or kidney cancer. The sequenced sample was CD4+ or CD8+ T cells sorted from blood, obtained in a trial of the OX40 agonist ivuxolimab. The V gene is TRBV6-6, the J gene TRBJ2-1; 7 bases map to TRBD2. In DNA, the CDR3 is TGTGCCAGCAGCCAACGGACTAGCTACAATGAGCAGTTCTTC. This encodes CASSQRTSYNEQFF.